This record concerns one T cell receptor beta chain sequence. What it binds is unknown. PCR involved 60 Vbeta and 13 Jbeta primers. This table comes from immunoSEQ multiplex PCR, and its TCRdb copy is limited to in-frame clones, with some not included. The table lists 92,000 or so clones, roughly 67% of them singletons. The data derive from a study of cytomegalovirus exposure and HLA in healthy donors. General observations from the study: There was a cluster of highly shared sequence variants that was likely a sequencing artifact.

This CDR3 contains 13 residues. Trimming pared 1 base from V and 8 bases from J, leaving 11 bases between. Per germline, CDR1 SEHNR and CDR2 FQNEAQ (reference sequence). The chain joins TRBV7-9 to TRBJ1-2; D is possibly TRBD1 (5 bases). Specimen: PBMCs. This receptor was obtained from a woman in her forties or fifties in good health and CMV-seropositive. CDR3 residues: CASSLGGLRGYTF. CDR3 DNA sequence: TGTGCCAGCAGCTTAGGGGGACTTAGGGGCTACACCTTC.